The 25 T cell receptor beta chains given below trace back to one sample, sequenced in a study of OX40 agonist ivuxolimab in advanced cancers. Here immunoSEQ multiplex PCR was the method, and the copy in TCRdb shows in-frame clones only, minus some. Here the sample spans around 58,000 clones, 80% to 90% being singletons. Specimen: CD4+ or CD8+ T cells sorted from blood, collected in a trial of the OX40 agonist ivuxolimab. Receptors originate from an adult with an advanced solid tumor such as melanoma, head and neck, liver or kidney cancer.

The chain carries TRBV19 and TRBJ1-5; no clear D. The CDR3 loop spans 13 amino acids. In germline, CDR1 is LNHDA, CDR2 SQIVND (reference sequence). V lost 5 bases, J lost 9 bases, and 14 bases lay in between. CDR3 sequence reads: CASSATGVPPQHF. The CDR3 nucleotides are TGTGCCAGTAGTGCGACCGGGGTGCCGCCCCAGCATTTT.

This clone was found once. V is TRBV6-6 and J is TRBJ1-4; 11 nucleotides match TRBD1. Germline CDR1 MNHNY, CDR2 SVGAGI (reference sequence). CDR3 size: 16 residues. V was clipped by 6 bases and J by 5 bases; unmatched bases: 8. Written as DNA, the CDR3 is TGTGCCAGCAGCCTCGGACAGGGGGCCAGAAATGAAAAACTGTTTTTT. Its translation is CASSLGQGARNEKLFF.

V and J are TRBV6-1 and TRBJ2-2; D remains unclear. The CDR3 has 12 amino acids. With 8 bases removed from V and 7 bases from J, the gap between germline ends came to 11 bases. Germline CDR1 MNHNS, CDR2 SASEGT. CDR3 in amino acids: CASGFLGGELFF. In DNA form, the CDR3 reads TGTGCCAGCGGGTTCCTGGGCGGGGAGCTGTTTTTT.

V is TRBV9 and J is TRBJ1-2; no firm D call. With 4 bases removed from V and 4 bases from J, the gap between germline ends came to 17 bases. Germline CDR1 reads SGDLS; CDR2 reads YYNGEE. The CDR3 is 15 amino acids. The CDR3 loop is CASSPSVEAGYGYTF. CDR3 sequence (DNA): TGTGCCAGCAGCCCCTCGGTGGAGGCAGGCTATGGCTACACCTTC.

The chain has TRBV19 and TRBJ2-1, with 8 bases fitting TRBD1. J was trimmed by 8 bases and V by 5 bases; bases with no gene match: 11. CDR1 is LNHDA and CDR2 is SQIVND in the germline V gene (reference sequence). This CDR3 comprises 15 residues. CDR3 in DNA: TGTGCCAGTAGTCGGGGACAGGTCCGTCCCCATGAGCAGTTCTTC. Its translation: CASSRGQVRPHEQFF.

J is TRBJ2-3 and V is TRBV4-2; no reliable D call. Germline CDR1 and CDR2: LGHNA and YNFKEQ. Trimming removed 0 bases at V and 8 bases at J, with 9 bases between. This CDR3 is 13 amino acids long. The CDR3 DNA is TGTGCCAGCAGCCAAGATGAGCAGCGTACGCAGTATTTT. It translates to CASSQDEQRTQYF.

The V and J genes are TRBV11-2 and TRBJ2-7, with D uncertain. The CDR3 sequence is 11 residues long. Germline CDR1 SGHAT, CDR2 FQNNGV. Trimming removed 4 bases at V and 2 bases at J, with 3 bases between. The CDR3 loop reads CASSSPYEQYF. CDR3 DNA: TGTGCCAGCAGCTCTCCCTACGAGCAGTACTTC.

This CDR3 is CASSVETGSTGELFF. Written as DNA, the CDR3 is TGTGCCAGCAGCGTAGAGACAGGGTCCACCGGGGAGCTGTTTTTT. The chain combines TRBV9 with TRBJ2-2, with TRBD1 matching 7 bases. The CDR3 extends over 15 amino acids. The trim removed 0 bases at V and 4 bases at J, leaving 3 bases unmatched. Germline CDR1 and CDR2: SGDLS and YYNGEE.

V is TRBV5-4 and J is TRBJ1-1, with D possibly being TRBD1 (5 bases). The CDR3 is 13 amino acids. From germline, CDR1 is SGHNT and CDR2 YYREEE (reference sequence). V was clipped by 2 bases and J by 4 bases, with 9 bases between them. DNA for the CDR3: TGTGCCAGCAGCTTTCAGGGCGGCACTGAAGCTTTCTTT. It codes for CASSFQGGTEAFF.

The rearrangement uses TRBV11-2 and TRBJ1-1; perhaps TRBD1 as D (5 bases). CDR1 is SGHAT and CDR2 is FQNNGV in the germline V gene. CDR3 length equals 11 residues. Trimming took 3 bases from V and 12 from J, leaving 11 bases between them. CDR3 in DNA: TGTGCCAGCAGCTTCGGCAGGGAGACTTTCTTT. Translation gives CASSFGRETFF.

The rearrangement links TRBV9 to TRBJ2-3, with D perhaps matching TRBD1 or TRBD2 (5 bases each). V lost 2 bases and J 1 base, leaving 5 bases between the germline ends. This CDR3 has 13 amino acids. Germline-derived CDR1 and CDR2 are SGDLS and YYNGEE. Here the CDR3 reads CASSVGGTDTQYF. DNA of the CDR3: TGTGCCAGCAGCGTGGGGGGCACAGATACGCAGTATTTT.

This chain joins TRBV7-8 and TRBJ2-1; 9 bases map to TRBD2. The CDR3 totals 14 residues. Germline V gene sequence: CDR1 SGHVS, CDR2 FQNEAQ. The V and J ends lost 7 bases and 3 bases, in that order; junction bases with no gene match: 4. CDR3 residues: CASTAGGGYNEQFF. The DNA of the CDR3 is TGTGCCAGCACCGCGGGAGGGGGCTACAATGAGCAGTTCTTC.

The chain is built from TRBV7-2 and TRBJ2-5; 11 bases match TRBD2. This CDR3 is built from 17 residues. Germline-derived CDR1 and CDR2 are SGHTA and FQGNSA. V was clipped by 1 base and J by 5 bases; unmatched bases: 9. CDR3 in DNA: TGTGCCAGCAGCTTAGGGGCCACTAGCGGGAGAGAGGAGACCCAGTACTTC. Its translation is CASSLGATSGREETQYF.

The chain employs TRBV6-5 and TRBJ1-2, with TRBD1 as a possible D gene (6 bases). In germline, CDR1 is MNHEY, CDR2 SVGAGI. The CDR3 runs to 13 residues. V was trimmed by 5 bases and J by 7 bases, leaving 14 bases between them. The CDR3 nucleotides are TGTGCCAGCAGTACAACAGGGATGGCTGGCTACACCTTC. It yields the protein CASSTTGMAGYTF.

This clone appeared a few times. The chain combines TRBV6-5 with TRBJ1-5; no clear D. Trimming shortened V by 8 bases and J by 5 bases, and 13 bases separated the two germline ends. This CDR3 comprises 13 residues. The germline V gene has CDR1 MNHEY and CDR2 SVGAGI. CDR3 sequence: CASSRVWDQPQHF. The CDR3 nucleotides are TGTGCCAGCTCAAGAGTCTGGGATCAGCCCCAGCATTTT.

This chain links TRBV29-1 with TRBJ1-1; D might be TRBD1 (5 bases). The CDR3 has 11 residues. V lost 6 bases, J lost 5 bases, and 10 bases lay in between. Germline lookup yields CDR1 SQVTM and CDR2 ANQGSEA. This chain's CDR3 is CSVARETEAFF. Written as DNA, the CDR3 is TGCAGCGTGGCCAGGGAGACTGAAGCTTTCTTT. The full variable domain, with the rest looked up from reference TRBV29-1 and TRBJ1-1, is SAVISQKPSRDICQRGTSLTIQCQVDSQVTMMFWYRQQPGQSLTLIATANQGSEATYESGFVIDKFPISRPNLTFSTLTVSNMSPEDSSIYLCSVARETEAFFGQGTRLTVV.

CDR3 protein: CAWTGASVNTEAFF. The CDR3 coding sequence is TGTGCCTGGACTGGGGCCTCAGTGAACACTGAAGCTTTCTTT. The chain carries TRBV30 and TRBJ1-1, with D maybe TRBD1 (5 bases). The germline V and J ends were trimmed by 4 bases and 0 bases, with 12 bases remaining between them. This CDR3 spans 14 amino acids. Germline assignment: CDR1 GTSNPN and CDR2 SVGIG (reference sequence). Together with reference TRBV30 and TRBJ1-1, the CDR3 gives the full variable domain: SQTIHQWPATLVQPVGSPLSLECTVEGTSNPNLYWYRQAAGRGLQLLFYSVGIGQISSEVPQNLSASRPQDRQFILSSKKLLLSDSGFYLCAWTGASVNTEAFFGQGTRLTVV.

The CDR3 here is CASSHRGGRETQYF. Written as DNA, the CDR3 is TGTGCCAGTAGTCATCGGGGGGGCCGGGAGACCCAGTACTTC. This rearrangement joins TRBV19 to TRBJ2-5, with 8 bases aligning to TRBD2. Germline-derived CDR1 and CDR2 are LNHDA and SQIVND (reference sequence). There are 14 residues in the CDR3. With V trimmed by 5 bases and J by 5 bases, 7 bases remained unmatched.

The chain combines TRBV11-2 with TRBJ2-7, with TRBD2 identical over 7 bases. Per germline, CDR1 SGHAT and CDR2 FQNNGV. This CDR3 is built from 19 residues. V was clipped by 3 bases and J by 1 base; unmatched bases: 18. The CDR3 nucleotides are TGTGCCAGCAGCTTTGGGGGAGGGAGGGCTAGCGGAATTTCCTACGAGCAGTACTTC. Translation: CASSFGGGRASGISYEQYF. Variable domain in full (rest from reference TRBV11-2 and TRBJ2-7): EAGVAQSPRYKIIEKRQSVAFWCNPISGHATLYWYQQILGQGPKLLIQFQNNGVVDDSQLPKDRFSAERLKGVDSTLKIQPAKLEDSAVYLCASSFGGGRASGISYEQYFGPGTRLTVT.

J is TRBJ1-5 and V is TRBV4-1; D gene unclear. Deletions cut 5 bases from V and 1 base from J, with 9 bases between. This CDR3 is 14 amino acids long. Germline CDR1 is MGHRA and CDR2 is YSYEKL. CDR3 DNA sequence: TGCGCCAGCAGCTTTGGAGGGAGCAATCAGCCCCAGCATTTT. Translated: CASSFGGSNQPQHF.

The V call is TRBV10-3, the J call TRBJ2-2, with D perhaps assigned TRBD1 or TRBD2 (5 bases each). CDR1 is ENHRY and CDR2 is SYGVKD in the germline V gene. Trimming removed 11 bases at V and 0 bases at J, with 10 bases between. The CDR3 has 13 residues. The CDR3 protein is CAFRGANTGELFF. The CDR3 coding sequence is TGTGCCTTTCGAGGGGCGAACACCGGGGAGCTGTTTTTT.

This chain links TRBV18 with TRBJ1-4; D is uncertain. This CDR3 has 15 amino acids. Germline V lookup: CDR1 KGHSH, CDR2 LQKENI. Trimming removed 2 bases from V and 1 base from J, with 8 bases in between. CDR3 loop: CASSPATRTNEKLFF. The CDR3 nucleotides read TGTGCCAGCTCACCAGCGACAAGAACTAATGAAAAACTGTTTTTT. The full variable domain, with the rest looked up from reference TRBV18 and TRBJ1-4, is NAGVMQNPRHLVRRRGQEARLRCSPMKGHSHVYWYRQLPEEGLKFMVYLQKENIIDESGMPKERFSAEFPKEGPSILRIQQVVRGDSAAYFCASSPATRTNEKLFFGSGTQLSVL.

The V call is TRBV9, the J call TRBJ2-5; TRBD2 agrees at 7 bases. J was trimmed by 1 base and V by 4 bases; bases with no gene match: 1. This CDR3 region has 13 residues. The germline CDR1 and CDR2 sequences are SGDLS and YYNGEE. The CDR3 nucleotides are TGTGCCAGCAGCCCTAGCGGCCAAGAGACCCAGTACTTC. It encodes CASSPSGQETQYF. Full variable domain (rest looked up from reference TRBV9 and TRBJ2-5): DSGVTQTPKHLITATGQRVTLRCSPRSGDLSVYWYQQSLDQGLQFLIQYYNGEERAKGNILERFSAQQFPDLHSELNLSSLELGDSALYFCASSPSGQETQYFGPGTRLLVL.

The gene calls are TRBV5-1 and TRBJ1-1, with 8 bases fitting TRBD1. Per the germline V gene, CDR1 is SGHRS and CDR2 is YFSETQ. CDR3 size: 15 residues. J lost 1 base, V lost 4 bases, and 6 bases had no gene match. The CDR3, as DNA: TGCGCCAGCAGCCAGCTGGACAGGGAGAACACTGAAGCTTTCTTT. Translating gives CASSQLDRENTEAFF.

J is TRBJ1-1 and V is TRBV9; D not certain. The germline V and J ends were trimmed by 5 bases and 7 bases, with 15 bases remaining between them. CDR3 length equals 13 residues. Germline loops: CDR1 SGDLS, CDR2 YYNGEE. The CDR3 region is CASSKEGSSEAFF. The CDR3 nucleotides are TGTGCCAGCAGTAAGGAGGGCTCAAGTGAAGCTTTCTTT.